This TCR beta chain stems from a study of vaccination effects on CD4 cells after COVID-19. In the ViraFEST assay, antigen-specific CD4+ clonotypes were identified by expansion after peptide-pool stimulation. Following 10 days of culture, CD4+ T cells were isolated. Infection dated between March and December 2020, before the Alpha, Beta and Delta variants reached the United States. In culture with about 10 IU/ml IL-2 and roughly 9.3 ug/ml peptides, PBMC were grown at 1.5 million to 2 million per well. Half the medium was swapped for IL-2 medium on days 3 and 7. Only in-frame clones appear in the TCRdb table, and some are missing; sequencing was by immunoSEQ multiplex PCR. The sample lists about 34,000 clones, over 60% occurring once. As concerns this clone: Its antigen is as yet unknown.

The TCR sequence derives from a human donor who had a prior SARS-CoV-2 infection. The sample was CD4+ T cells from PBMCs cultured with a peptide pool, taken before COVID-19 vaccination.

CDR3 region: CASSIARETQYF. DNA for the CDR3: TGTGCCAGCAGCATAGCCAGAGAGACCCAGTACTTC. The rearrangement links TRBV11-3 to TRBJ2-5; D unclear. CDR1 and CDR2 (germline): SGHNT, YENEEA. This CDR3 has 12 residues. Between the trimmed V and J ends, which lost 5 bases and 4 bases, there was a span of 8 bases. Based on the CDR3 plus reference TRBV11-3 and TRBJ2-5, the full variable domain is EAGVVQSPRYKIIEKKQPVAFWCNPISGHNTLYWYLQNLGQGPELLIRYENEEAVDDSQLPKDRFSAERLKGVDSTLKIQPAELGDSAVYLCASSIARETQYFGPGTRLLVL.